What follows are 31 T cell receptor beta chains derived from one specimen sequenced in a study of blood T cells in healthy people across ages. Primed by a sample-barcoded 5' primer and a J-beta primer mix, a second PCR proceeded for roughly 6 to 12 cycles. MiXCR, run by TCRdb on the 5' RACE reads, gives a single entry per CDR3 protein. The repertoire consists of nearly 1 million distinct CDR3 sequences, with just over 50% occurring once and the leading ten covering roughly 23%. Sequencing was performed on blood. The origin of the receptors is a woman aged 60 to 75 in good health.

The chain combines TRBV7-2 with TRBJ2-1, with D unresolved. V was clipped by 4 bases and J by 7 bases, with 5 bases between them. Looked up from germline, CDR1 is SGHTA and CDR2 is FQGNSA. The CDR3 sequence is 11 residues long. The CDR3 DNA reads TGTGCCAGCAGCTCTAAGAATGAGCAGTTCTTC. Encoded protein: CASSSKNEQFF.

The rearrangement joins TRBV21-1 to TRBJ2-6; no DNA check was done on the table's D call, TRBD1. TRBV21-1 is a pseudogene locus. The CDR3 contains 18 residues. The CDR3 reads CASSKQGQIPSGANVLTF. For the CDR3, the DNA is TGTGCCAGCAGCAAGCAGGGACAAATCCCCTCTGGGGCCAACGTCCTGACTTTC.

The J gene is TRBJ2-3, the V gene TRBV3-1, with 8 bases that match TRBD1. The CDR3 extends over 16 amino acids. Germline V CDR1 and CDR2: LGHDT, YNNKEL (reference sequence). The trim removed 0 bases at V and 8 bases at J, leaving 10 bases unmatched. The CDR3 nucleotides read TGTGCCAGCAGCCAAGATCAGGGGGCTTCCTGGCTTACGCAGTATTTT. It yields the protein CASSQDQGASWLTQYF.

This CDR3 reads CASRPGQKTYYEQYF. DNA of the CDR3: TGTGCCAGCAGGCCTGGACAGAAAACATACTACGAGCAGTACTTC. The genes are TRBV6-1 and TRBJ2-7, with D possibly TRBD1 on 6 matching bases. Germline V lookup: CDR1 MNHNS, CDR2 SASEGT. There are 15 residues in the CDR3. V dropped 6 bases and J dropped 3 bases, with 18 bases sitting between them.

Only a few counts were recorded for this clonotype. The chain joins TRBV4-1 to TRBJ2-1, with 8 nucleotides matching TRBD2. V shed 1 base and J 7 bases; nucleotides not matched to a gene: 3. The CDR3 spans 14 residues. The germline V gene encodes CDR1 MGHRA and CDR2 YSYEKL. The CDR3 here is CASSQVRGGNEQFF. The CDR3 nucleotides are TGCGCCAGCAGCCAAGTCCGCGGGGGGAATGAGCAGTTCTTC.

This clonotype has just a few counts. The V call is TRBV29-1, the J call TRBJ2-1, with 8 positions matching TRBD2. Trimming removed 1 base from V and 6 bases from J; junction bases left unmatched: 5. Germline loops: CDR1 SQVTM, CDR2 ANQGSEA. This CDR3 spans 14 amino acids. CDR3 loop: CSVEGGRTFNEQFF. The CDR3 coding sequence is TGCAGCGTTGAAGGCGGGAGGACATTCAATGAGCAGTTCTTC.

The table lists this clonotype with a few counts. The chain combines TRBV4-1 with TRBJ2-2, with D unresolved. Trimming removed 0 bases from V and 1 base from J, with 6 bases in between. The length of the CDR3 is 15 residues. Germline values: CDR1 MGHRA, CDR2 YSYEKL. This CDR3 reads CASSQDMENTGELFF. CDR3 in DNA: TGCGCCAGCAGCCAAGATATGGAGAACACCGGGGAGCTGTTTTTT.

The genes are TRBV7-2 and TRBJ2-1, with D perhaps given as TRBD1 or TRBD2 (5 bases each). CDR3 size: 13 residues. Germline V gene sequence: CDR1 SGHTA, CDR2 FQGNSA. V gave up 5 bases and J gave up 6 bases, with 11 bases separating them. CDR3 region: CASSVHGGNEQFF. The CDR3 coding sequence is TGTGCCAGCAGCGTCCATGGGGGCAATGAGCAGTTCTTC.

This clonotype has at least ten counts. Written as DNA, the CDR3 is TGTGCCAGCAGCTTTATCCACTACGAGCAGTACTTC. As protein: CASSFIHYEQYF. This sequence joins TRBV11-2 and TRBJ2-7; D gene ambiguous. Germline V gene lookup returns CDR1 SGHAT and CDR2 FQNNGV. The CDR3 contains 12 residues. With 3 bases removed from V and 3 bases from J, the gap between germline ends came to 6 bases.

This rearrangement joins TRBV2 to TRBJ2-3; possibly TRBD1 for D (5 bases). The CDR3 has 13 amino acids. V lost 6 bases and J 4 bases, leaving 11 bases between the germline ends. The germline CDR1 and CDR2 sequences are SNHLY and FYNNEI. CDR3 residues: CASRMLGPDTQYF. The CDR3 DNA reads as TGTGCCAGCAGAATGTTGGGGCCAGATACGCAGTATTTT.

J is TRBJ1-4 and V is TRBV7-9; possible D gene TRBD1, 5 bases. This CDR3 contains 14 residues. V dropped 5 bases and J dropped 6 bases, with 13 bases sitting between them. The germline V gene encodes CDR1 SEHNR and CDR2 FQNEAQ (reference sequence). The CDR3: CASSPDIGDEKLFF. In DNA, the CDR3 is TGTGCCAGCAGCCCGGACATAGGTGATGAAAAACTGTTTTTT.

The V gene is TRBV6-2 or TRBV6-3, the J gene TRBJ2-5; D is unclear. Judging by the DNA end, TRBJ2-7 fits better; the J call may be wrong. The CDR3 has 14 residues. Germline loops: CDR1 MNHEY, CDR2 SVGEGT. The CDR3 sequence is CASSHWQIPYEQYF. CDR3 in DNA: TGTGCCAGCAGTCACTGGCAGATACCCTACGAGCAGTACTTC.

This clonotype has only a few counts. In nucleotides, the CDR3 is TGTGCCAGCAGCCGAGCGGGGATCCCCAATGAGCAGTTCTTC. Translation gives CASSRAGIPNEQFF. The chain uses TRBV11-2 and TRBJ2-1, with 7 positions matching TRBD2. Germline V gene lookup returns CDR1 SGHAT and CDR2 FQNNGV. Trimming took 5 bases from V and 6 from J; bases not matched to a gene: 7. This CDR3 spans 14 amino acids.

Here the CDR3 reads CATSRTGGIEDTQYF. The DNA for the CDR3 is TGTGCCACCAGCAGGACTGGCGGGATTGAGGATACGCAGTATTTT. The chain has TRBV15 and TRBJ2-3; tentative D call: TRBD2 (6 bases). The CDR3 covers 15 residues. Germline CDR1 and CDR2: LNHNV and YYDKDF (reference sequence). The germline V and J ends were trimmed by 3 bases and 6 bases, with 16 bases remaining between them.

V usage is TRBV5-1 and J usage is TRBJ1-5, with D unclear. This CDR3 is built from 14 residues. The V gene's germline CDR1 is SGHRS and CDR2 YFSETQ. The germline V and J ends were trimmed by 1 base and 2 bases, with 7 bases remaining between them. The CDR3 here is CASSLTPGNQPQHF. The DNA for the CDR3 is TGCGCCAGCAGCTTGACCCCGGGCAATCAGCCCCAGCATTTT.

The V and J genes are TRBV29-1 and TRBJ1-5, with D tentatively TRBD1 (5 bases). This CDR3 contains 12 residues. Trimming shortened V by 6 bases and J by 1 base, and 7 bases separated the two germline ends. The germline CDR1 and CDR2 sequences are SQVTM and ANQGSEA. In DNA form, the CDR3 reads TGCAGCGTGACAGAAAGCAATCAGCCCCAGCATTTT. It codes for CSVTESNQPQHF.

This chain uses TRBV6-2 or TRBV6-3 with TRBJ2-3; D gene ambiguous. The CDR3 spans 14 residues. V lost 11 bases and J lost 1, with 16 bases in between. In germline, CDR1 is MNHEY, CDR2 SVGEGT. The CDR3 region is CAAVRVWGTDTQYF. The CDR3 nucleotides are TGTGCCGCCGTCCGAGTTTGGGGCACAGATACGCAGTATTTT.

This rearrangement joins TRBV7-8 to TRBJ1-6, with D unclear. This CDR3 contains 17 residues. Looked up from germline, CDR1 is SGHVS and CDR2 is FQNEAQ. Trimming pared 2 bases from V and 0 bases from J, leaving 11 bases between. As DNA, the CDR3 is TGTGCCAGCAGCTTATTAAGGGTCAGCTCCTATAATTCACCCCTCCACTTT. This encodes CASSLLRVSSYNSPLHF.

This clonotype was observed a handful of times. Here the CDR3 reads CASSPDPTYNEQFF. The CDR3 coding sequence is TGTGCCAGCAGTCCTGACCCTACCTACAATGAGCAGTTCTTC. The chain has TRBV2 and TRBJ2-1, with D uncertain. V lost 5 bases to trimming and J lost 2 bases, with 10 bases between them. This CDR3 contains 14 residues. The germline V gene has CDR1 SNHLY and CDR2 FYNNEI.

The CDR3 reads CASSQADRGLTDTQYF. The CDR3 DNA reads TGCGCCAGCAGCCAAGCGGACAGGGGGCTCACAGATACGCAGTATTTT. V usage is TRBV4-3 and J usage is TRBJ2-3; 11 nucleotides match TRBD1. Per the germline V gene, CDR1 is LGHNA and CDR2 is YSLEER. There are 16 residues in the CDR3. Losses at the gene ends were 1 base for V and 2 bases for J; bases not matched to a gene: 2.

The chain couples TRBV20-1 to TRBJ2-5; 8 nucleotides line up with TRBD2. There are 13 residues in the CDR3. Germline-derived CDR1 and CDR2 are DFQATT and SNEGSKA (reference sequence). V was clipped by 2 bases and J by 4 bases; unmatched bases: 3. The CDR3 coding sequence is TGCAGTGCTAGAAAAAGCGGGAGAGAGACCCAGTACTTC. This codes for CSARKSGRETQYF.

The chain recombines TRBV12-3 or TRBV12-4 with TRBJ1-2; TRBD1 matches 8 bases. This CDR3 is 13 amino acids long. With V trimmed by 5 bases and J by 5 bases, 4 bases remained unmatched. CDR3 protein: CASSGDRRYGYTF. In DNA, the CDR3 is TGTGCCAGCAGTGGGGACAGGCGGTATGGCTACACCTTC.

This clonotype was seen a few times. The V call is TRBV5-1, the J call TRBJ2-7; TRBD1 agrees at 7 bases. The CDR3 is 15 amino acids. Trimming removed 4 bases from V and 2 bases from J; junction bases left unmatched: 9. The germline V gene encodes CDR1 SGHRS and CDR2 YFSETQ. The CDR3 sequence is CASSALQGTAYEQYF. CDR3 nucleotide sequence: TGCGCCAGCAGCGCCTTACAGGGGACGGCCTACGAGCAGTACTTC.

The gene calls are TRBV14 and TRBJ2-4; D is perhaps TRBD2 (5 bases). Trimming took 4 bases from V and 13 from J, leaving 14 bases between them. This CDR3 region has 12 residues. The germline gives CDR1 SGHDN, CDR2 FVKESK. The CDR3 loop is CASSLYLEEQYF. The CDR3 nucleotides read TGTGCCAGCAGCCTATATTTGGAGGAGCAGTACTTC.

The chain is built from TRBV12-3 or TRBV12-4 and TRBJ1-5; TRBD1 aligns across 11 bases. This CDR3 has 18 amino acids. The V gene end was trimmed by 2 bases and the J gene end by 0 bases; junction bases not matched to a gene: 6. DNA of the CDR3: TGTGCCAGCAGTTTAAGGACAGGGGGCCCCTATAGCAATCAGCCCCAGCATTTT. Its protein is CASSLRTGGPYSNQPQHF.

The chain carries TRBV6-2 or TRBV6-3 and TRBJ2-1; 9 nucleotides align to TRBD1. This CDR3 spans 13 amino acids. J lost 15 bases, V lost 5 bases, and 11 bases had no gene match. CDR1 is MNHEY, CDR2 SVGEGT, per germline. The chain's CDR3 is CASSEQGAQDWFF. For the CDR3, the DNA is TGTGCCAGCAGTGAACAGGGGGCGCAGGATTGGTTCTTC.

A few counts support this clonotype. The J gene is TRBJ1-1, the V gene TRBV20-1; D is ambiguous. Between the trimmed V and J ends, which lost 5 bases and 1 base, there was a span of 11 bases. CDR3 length: 13 residues. CDR1 and CDR2 from the germline V gene are DFQATT and SNEGSKA (reference sequence). The DNA for the CDR3 is TGCAGTGCTTTAACGGGAAGGAACACTGAAGCTTTCTTT. Translated: CSALTGRNTEAFF.

Comments on this clonotype: The junction and the germline gene differ at one end; a read error may be behind it. The chain recombines TRBV5-1 with TRBJ1-1, with 9 bases aligning to TRBD1. The CDR3 runs to 14 residues. CDR1 SGHRS and CDR2 YFSETQ come from the germline V gene. CDR3 coding DNA: TGCGCCAGCAGCTTGGGGACAGGGGACACTGGAGCTTTCTTT. Amino acid sequence: CASSLGTGDTGAFF.

CDR3 coding DNA: TGTGCCAGCAGCCAAGACGGTGGCGGGGGGGCGCTCACAGATACGCAGTATTTT. The encoded protein is CASSQDGGGGALTDTQYF. This rearrangement joins TRBV4-2 to TRBJ2-3; 9 nucleotides match TRBD2. V shed 0 bases and J 2 bases; nucleotides not matched to a gene: 9. The germline V gene has CDR1 LGHNA and CDR2 YNFKEQ. This CDR3 region has 18 residues.

The chain uses TRBV3-1 and TRBJ2-5, with D unresolved. Germline V gene sequence: CDR1 LGHDT, CDR2 YNNKEL (reference sequence). The CDR3 is 13 residues long. V dropped 1 base and J dropped 5 bases, with 8 bases sitting between them. CDR3 amino acids: CASSQVNAETQYF. The CDR3 bases are TGTGCCAGCAGCCAAGTAAATGCGGAGACCCAGTACTTC.

The V and J genes are TRBV11-2 and TRBJ2-2, with 11 bases fitting TRBD2. Germline lookup yields CDR1 SGHAT and CDR2 FQNNGV. The CDR3 totals 20 residues. The ends lost 6 bases at V and 0 bases at J; junction bases unmatched: 15. CDR3 loop: CASSPRIKTSGVANTGELFF. As DNA, the CDR3 is TGTGCCAGCAGTCCCCGGATAAAGACTAGCGGGGTCGCGAACACCGGGGAGCTGTTTTTT.